Below are 16 T cell receptor beta chains sequenced from a single sample in a study of T cells in Graves' hyperthyroidism and ophthalmopathy. RNA transcripts were the template for amplifying TCR beta CDR3 regions. The HTBI primer set was used in a first-round RT-PCR of the TCR CDR3. TCRdb redid the calling of the multiplex PCR reads with MiXCR, one entry per CDR3 protein. The data contain approximately 570,000 distinct CDR3 sequences, just under 20% of them seen just once; the ten biggest clones take up about 50%. Sequencing input: blood. The receptor source for this set is a man aged 40-49 years with Graves' ophthalmopathy.

This clonotype appeared many times. V and J are TRBV27 and TRBJ1-2; 10 bases align to TRBD1. V trimming: 9 bases; J trimming: 3 bases; junction bases outside the gene matches: 7. The CDR3 is made up of 14 amino acids. Germline assignment: CDR1 MNHEY and CDR2 SMNVEV (reference sequence). CDR3 DNA: TGTGCCAGTGGGGACAGGGGTCGTGACTATGGCTACACCTTC. Amino acids: CASGDRGRDYGYTF.

The rearrangement links TRBV20-1 to TRBJ1-2, with TRBD1 matching over 7 bases. Looked up from germline, CDR1 is DFQATT and CDR2 is SNEGSKA (reference sequence). The CDR3 is 12 residues long. CDR3 in amino acids: CNTRDRVYGYTF. The CDR3 DNA reads as TGCAATACCCGAGACAGGGTCTATGGCTACACCTTC.

In its sample, this clonotype was seen many times. The rearrangement links TRBV6-2 or TRBV6-3 to TRBJ1-2; TRBD1 is a possible D gene (6 bases). Germline V gives CDR1 MNHEY, CDR2 SVGEGT. This CDR3 contains 16 residues. The V end was cut by 7 bases, the J end by 2 bases, with 20 bases between. Here the CDR3 reads CASTSSPGTLNYGYTF. CDR3 coding DNA: TGTGCCAGCACCTCGAGCCCGGGGACACTAAACTATGGCTACACCTTC.

This clonotype was counted once. The chain joins TRBV2 to TRBJ1-2, with D unresolved. This CDR3 has 12 residues. Per germline, CDR1 SNHLY and CDR2 FYNNEI. The CDR3 DNA is TGTATGACCGAGATAGGAGGAGTTGGCTACACCTTC. This codes for CMTEIGGVGYTF.

The chain combines TRBV5-5 with TRBJ2-6, with D unresolved. The CDR3 sequence is 15 residues long. Germline V CDR1 and CDR2: SGHKS, YYEKEE (reference sequence). With 1 base removed from V and 1 base from J, the gap between germline ends came to 6 bases. The CDR3 loop reads CASSLQASGANVLTF. For the CDR3, the DNA is TGTGCCAGCAGCTTGCAGGCTTCTGGGGCCAACGTCCTGACTTTC.

This clonotype was observed a handful of times. This sequence joins TRBV3-1 and TRBJ1-1, with 7 bases aligning to TRBD1. Germline V lookup: CDR1 LGHDT, CDR2 YNNKEL (reference sequence). Germline trimming cut 0 bases from V and 10 bases from J; bases unmatched to any gene: 8. The CDR3 is made up of 14 amino acids. The CDR3 DNA is TGTGCCAGCAGCCAAGATTGGAGGGGGCGGCGAGCTTTCTTT. Translating it yields CASSQDWRGRRAFF.

The rearrangement uses TRBV27 and TRBJ2-1, with 10 bases fitting TRBD2. Germline values: CDR1 MNHEY, CDR2 SMNVEV (reference sequence). With V trimmed by 6 bases and J by 7 bases, 12 bases remained unmatched. This CDR3 comprises 16 residues. In nucleotides, the CDR3 is TGTGCCAGCAGATTGACCAGCGGGAGGGTGGGGAATGAGCAGTTCTTC. Translating it yields CASRLTSGRVGNEQFF.

This clonotype occurred many times. The chain is built from TRBV7-9 and TRBJ1-1, with a possible D match to TRBD1 (5 bases). The CDR3 spans 13 residues. V was pared by 5 bases and J by 4 bases, with 11 bases between. Germline loops: CDR1 SEHNR, CDR2 FQNEAQ (reference sequence). The CDR3, as DNA: TGTGCCAGCAGCAATTCCGGGACCACTGAAGCTTTCTTT. Translated: CASSNSGTTEAFF.

This clonotype was recorded many times. The chain links TRBV5-1 to TRBJ2-1; 8 positions match TRBD2. V gave up 6 bases and J gave up 2 bases; unmatched junction bases: 7. Germline V lookup: CDR1 SGHRS, CDR2 YFSETQ. This CDR3 has 15 amino acids. CDR3 sequence reads: CASTELAETYNEQFF. The CDR3 bases are TGCGCCAGCACGGAACTAGCGGAGACCTACAATGAGCAGTTCTTC.

This clonotype was counted many times. V and J are TRBV7-8 and TRBJ2-1, with 8 bases that match TRBD2. Trimming took 4 bases from V and 9 from J; bases not matched to a gene: 2. Germline-derived CDR1 and CDR2 are SGHVS and FQNEAQ. The CDR3 contains 12 residues. In DNA, the CDR3 is TGTGCCAGCAGCTCCGGACTAGCTGAGCAGTTCTTC. Amino acids: CASSSGLAEQFF. Based on the CDR3 plus reference TRBV7-8 and TRBJ2-1, the full variable domain is GAGVSQSPRYKVAKRGQDVALRCDPISGHVSLFWYQQALGQGPEFLTYFQNEAQLDKSGLPSDRFFAERPEGSVSTLKIQRTQQEDSAVYLCASSSGLAEQFFGPGTRLTVL.

Many counts were recorded for this clonotype. The chain is built from TRBV3-1 and TRBJ1-5; D unresolved. The CDR3 extends over 16 amino acids. The germline V gene encodes CDR1 LGHDT and CDR2 YNNKEL (reference sequence). Between the trimmed V and J ends, which lost 0 bases and 0 bases, there was a span of 9 bases. The CDR3 loop is CASSQDPGSSNQPQHF. The CDR3, as DNA: TGTGCCAGCAGCCAAGATCCGGGTTCTAGCAATCAGCCCCAGCATTTT.

The chain combines TRBV29-1 with TRBJ2-7; perhaps D is TRBD1 or TRBD2 (6 bases each). The ends were cut back, 3 bases at V and 4 bases at J, with 13 bases in the middle. The CDR3 length is 13 residues. Germline CDR1 reads SQVTM; CDR2 reads ANQGSEA. CDR3 sequence reads: CSVEGGARYEQYF. The CDR3 DNA sequence: TGCAGCGTTGAGGGGGGCGCAAGGTACGAGCAGTACTTC.

V is TRBV27 and J is TRBJ1-1; no clear D gene. Looked up from germline, CDR1 is MNHEY and CDR2 is SMNVEV (reference sequence). The ends were cut back, 1 base at V and 3 bases at J, with 9 bases in the middle. The CDR3 sequence is 14 residues long. This CDR3 reads CASSLYAAYTEAFF. The CDR3 bases are TGTGCCAGCAGTTTATACGCAGCTTACACTGAAGCTTTCTTT.

The V and J genes are TRBV20-1 and TRBJ2-5; TRBD1 aligns across 9 bases. Trimming cost V 4 bases and J 1 base; bases outside gene matches: 4. The germline V gene encodes CDR1 DFQATT and CDR2 SNEGSKA (reference sequence). The CDR3 runs to 14 residues. The CDR3 nucleotides are TGCAGTGCTACACAGACAGGGGGCCAAGAGACCCAGTACTTC. This codes for CSATQTGGQETQYF.

This clonotype was seen ten or more times. The V call is TRBV11-1, the J call TRBJ2-7, with 10 positions matching TRBD2. The CDR3 spans 18 residues. Trimming took 6 bases from V and 0 from J; bases not matched to a gene: 14. Germline-derived CDR1 and CDR2 are SGHAT and FQDESV (reference sequence). CDR3 DNA sequence: TGTGCCAGCAGACGCGCGCGGGCTAGCGGGGGCCTCTCCTACGAGCAGTACTTC. Its protein is CASRRARASGGLSYEQYF.

This clonotype was seen a few times. The chain couples TRBV19 to TRBJ1-1; TRBD1 might be the D (5 bases). Germline V gene lookup returns CDR1 LNHDA and CDR2 SQIVND (reference sequence). Trimming left V 0 bases short and J 6 bases short, with 14 bases between. The CDR3 is 15 residues long. CDR3 region: CASSIDRGGGAEAFF. DNA of the CDR3: TGTGCCAGTAGTATAGACCGGGGCGGAGGGGCTGAAGCTTTCTTT.